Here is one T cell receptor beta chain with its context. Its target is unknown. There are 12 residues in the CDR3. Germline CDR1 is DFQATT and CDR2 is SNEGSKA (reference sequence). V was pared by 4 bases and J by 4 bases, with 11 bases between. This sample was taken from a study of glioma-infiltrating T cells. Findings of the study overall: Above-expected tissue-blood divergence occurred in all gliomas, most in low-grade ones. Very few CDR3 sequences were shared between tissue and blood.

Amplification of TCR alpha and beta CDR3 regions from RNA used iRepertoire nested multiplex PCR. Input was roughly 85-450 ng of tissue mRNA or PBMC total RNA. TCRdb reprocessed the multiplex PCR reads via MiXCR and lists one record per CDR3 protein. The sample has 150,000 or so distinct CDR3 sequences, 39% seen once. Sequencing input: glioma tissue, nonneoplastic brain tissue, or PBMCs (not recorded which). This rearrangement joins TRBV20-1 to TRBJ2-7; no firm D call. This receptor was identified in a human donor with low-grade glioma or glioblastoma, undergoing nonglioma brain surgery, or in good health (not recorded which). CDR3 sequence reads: CSATSNQYEQYF. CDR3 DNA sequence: TGCAGTGCTACAAGCAACCAGTACGAGCAGTACTTC.